This T cell receptor beta chain was observed in a study of immune heterogeneity within non-small cell lung tumors. Whole-study context: Among the tumors, several were squamous cell carcinomas, roughly ten were non-squamous carcinomas and 1 was not otherwise specified. General study points: Tumor sites in a patient shared identical dominant CDR3 beta clonotypes and also carried site-unique high-frequency clones. Local tumor mutational burden correlated moderately but significantly with local T-cell clonality (R roughly 0.31).

Multiplex PCR (32 V and 13 J primers) was used to amplify the TCR beta CDR3. A single record per CDR3 protein comes from TCRdb applying MiXCR to the multiplex PCR reads. The table includes about 15,000 distinct CDR3 sequences, approximately 26% detected once. This CDR3 comprises 16 residues. The V gene's germline CDR1 is SGHAT and CDR2 FQNNGV. The authors used around 590 ng of bulk tumor genomic DNA per sample as template. Doctors removed several biopsies from each primary tumor during surgery, keeping them far apart. Patients underwent curative surgery for untreated, newly diagnosed non-small cell lung cancer. Comments on this clonotype: What it recognizes is unknown. A read error is possible here, since a much larger clone lies one base away.

The sequence was obtained from a man aged 40-49 years with non-small cell lung cancer. The source material was lung tumor tissue. This sequence joins TRBV11-2 and TRBJ1-3, with TRBD1 matching over 10 bases. The CDR3 region has the DNA TGTGCCAGCAGCTTATCGGACAGGGGGACTGGAAACACCACATATTTT. Encoded protein: CASSLSDRGTGNTTYF.